What follows are 27 T cell receptor beta chains derived from one specimen sequenced in a study of blood T cell repertoires in COVID-19. Profiling relied on immunoSEQ multiplex PCR, and the TCRdb table lists in-frame clones only, not all of them. The repertoire consists of around 260,000 clones, with approximately 90% occurring once and the leading ten covering 2.2%. The sequenced sample consisted of peripheral blood. Source of these receptors: a woman aged 25-40 years with COVID-19, enrolled during active disease.

The chain uses TRBV6-5 and TRBJ1-1; 10 bases line up with TRBD1. The CDR3 loop spans 15 amino acids. CDR1 MNHEY and CDR2 SVGAGI come from the germline V gene. Trimming cost V 7 bases and J 4 bases; bases outside gene matches: 9. In DNA, the CDR3 is TGTGCCAGCAACTGGGACAGGGGTAGTAGCACTGAAGCTTTCTTT. Its protein is CASNWDRGSSTEAFF.

The chain joins TRBV30 to TRBJ2-1; TRBD2 might be the D (6 bases). CDR3 length equals 14 residues. V was clipped by 4 bases and J by 3 bases, with 13 bases between them. Germline V gene lookup returns CDR1 GTSNPN and CDR2 SVGIG (reference sequence). The DNA for the CDR3 is TGTGCCTGGATGACCGGGACTGACTACAATGAGCAGTTCTTC. It encodes CAWMTGTDYNEQFF.

The table lists this clone with a count of one. The chain recombines TRBV6-5 with TRBJ1-2; weak D call: TRBD1 (6 bases). Germline-derived CDR1 and CDR2 are MNHEY and SVGAGI. This CDR3 has 14 amino acids. V lost 6 bases, J lost 4 bases, and 15 bases lay in between. Here the CDR3 DNA reads TGTGCCAGCAGCCGCAGGGGTCTAGGCTATGGCTACACCTTC. Translation gives CASSRRGLGYGYTF.

This rearrangement joins TRBV30 to TRBJ2-2; D is perhaps TRBD1 (6 bases). Trimming left V 7 bases short and J 0 bases short, with 15 bases between. The CDR3 is 15 amino acids. CDR1 is GTSNPN, CDR2 SVGIG, per germline (reference sequence). CDR3: CASDRFSTNTGELFF. CDR3 coding DNA: TGTGCCTCCGACAGGTTCTCGACGAACACCGGGGAGCTGTTTTTT.

The chain uses TRBV15 and TRBJ1-2; D remains unclear. V was pared by 0 bases and J by 1 base, with 6 bases between. The CDR3 totals 14 residues. CDR1 is LNHNV and CDR2 is YYDKDF in the germline V gene (reference sequence). The CDR3 nucleotides are TGTGCCACCAGCAGAGAACGGGTTAACTATGGCTACACCTTC. Translating gives CATSRERVNYGYTF.

This clone was seen only a few times. The chain couples TRBV27 to TRBJ2-7; 9 positions match TRBD2. The CDR3 contains 14 residues. The germline V gene has CDR1 MNHEY and CDR2 SMNVEV (reference sequence). V lost 2 bases and J lost 6; bases outside the gene matches: 5. CDR3 sequence reads: CASSLMGLASEQYF. DNA of the CDR3: TGTGCCAGCAGTTTAATGGGACTAGCTAGCGAGCAGTACTTC.

The chain couples TRBV19 to TRBJ2-7, with 12 bases aligning to TRBD2. Unmatched junction bases numbered 2, after V lost 6 bases and J lost 2 bases. Germline V gene data show CDR1 as LNHDA and CDR2 as SQIVND (reference sequence). The CDR3 sequence is 14 residues long. This CDR3 is CASRTSGGPYEQYF. The CDR3 DNA is TGTGCCAGTAGGACTAGCGGGGGCCCCTACGAGCAGTACTTC.

The rearrangement joins TRBV19 to TRBJ1-1; 10 bases match TRBD1. Germline assignment: CDR1 LNHDA and CDR2 SQIVND (reference sequence). This CDR3 spans 17 amino acids. The junction had 6 bases not matched to a gene; V was cut back by 2 bases and J by 0 bases. The CDR3 DNA reads as TGTGCCAGTAGTATACGACAGGGGGCTCGGTTGAACACTGAAGCTTTCTTT. Translating gives CASSIRQGARLNTEAFF.

V and J are TRBV6-6 and TRBJ1-5; the D is unclear. Trimming pared 5 bases from V and 2 bases from J, leaving 19 bases between. This CDR3 spans 17 amino acids. Germline CDR1 MNHNY, CDR2 SVGAGI (reference sequence). CDR3 in DNA: TGTGCCAGCAGTCGTACGGGGTCCACTAGGGGCAATCAGCCCCAGCATTTT. Its translation is CASSRTGSTRGNQPQHF.

This rearrangement joins TRBV4-1 to TRBJ2-7; TRBD1 might be the D (6 bases). The CDR3 covers 12 residues. With 1 base removed from V and 5 bases from J, the gap between germline ends came to 6 bases. CDR1 is MGHRA, CDR2 YSYEKL, per germline. CDR3 sequence: CASSQGGHEQYF. Written as DNA, the CDR3 is TGCGCCAGCAGCCAAGGGGGGCACGAGCAGTACTTC.

The rearrangement uses TRBV14 and TRBJ1-2; 10 bases match TRBD1. V gave up 3 bases and J gave up 8 bases; unmatched junction bases: 0. This CDR3 comprises 12 residues. The germline CDR1 and CDR2 sequences are SGHDN and FVKESK. CDR3 loop: CASSQTGGGYTF. The CDR3 nucleotides are TGTGCCAGCAGCCAGACAGGGGGCGGCTACACCTTC.

The genes are TRBV18 and TRBJ1-3; D may be TRBD1 (5 bases). The CDR3 is made up of 16 amino acids. Germline CDR1 is KGHSH and CDR2 is LQKENI. V shed 5 bases and J shed 0 bases, with 14 bases lying between them. In nucleotides, the CDR3 is TGTGCCAGCTCAGAATCTACAGGAATCTCTGGAAACACCATATATTTT. Its translation: CASSESTGISGNTIYF.

This sequence joins TRBV30 and TRBJ1-1; tentatively, D is TRBD1 (5 bases). The ends were cut back, 5 bases at V and 5 bases at J, with 12 bases in the middle. This CDR3 region has 12 residues. Germline V gene lookup returns CDR1 GTSNPN and CDR2 SVGIG (reference sequence). The CDR3 loop reads CAWGSRGTEAFF. CDR3 coding DNA: TGTGCCTGGGGATCCCGGGGGACTGAAGCTTTCTTT.

The V call is TRBV28, the J call TRBJ2-7, with D possibly TRBD1 on 6 matching bases. Germline assignment: CDR1 MDHEN and CDR2 SYDVKM. The V and J ends lost 4 bases and 2 bases respectively, with 21 bases between them. This CDR3 contains 17 residues. CDR3 DNA sequence: TGTGCCAGCAGTTATCGTATTATAGGCGGACAGACCTACGAGCAGTACTTC. It translates to CASSYRIIGGQTYEQYF.

V usage is TRBV29-1 and J usage is TRBJ1-1; no reliable D call. The V end was cut by 3 bases, the J end by 0 bases, with 11 bases between. The length of the CDR3 is 14 residues. Germline V gene sequence: CDR1 SQVTM, CDR2 ANQGSEA. The CDR3 sequence is CSVERRLLNTEAFF. The CDR3 DNA reads TGCAGCGTTGAGAGGAGGCTGCTGAACACTGAAGCTTTCTTT. Filled out from reference TRBV29-1 and TRBJ1-1, the complete variable domain reads SAVISQKPSRDICQRGTSLTIQCQVDSQVTMMFWYRQQPGQSLTLIATANQGSEATYESGFVIDKFPISRPNLTFSTLTVSNMSPEDSSIYLCSVERRLLNTEAFFGQGTRLTVV.

The rearrangement uses TRBV19 and TRBJ2-1; 8 nucleotides align to TRBD2. The CDR3 is made up of 16 amino acids. CDR1 and CDR2 (germline): LNHDA, SQIVND (reference sequence). V shed 3 bases, J shed 4 bases, and the junction held 8 bases outside the gene matches. CDR3 DNA: TGTGCCAGTAGTATTGGTCTGGTAGCGGGGTACAATGAGCAGTTCTTC. It codes for CASSIGLVAGYNEQFF. The whole variable domain, remainder taken from reference TRBV19 and TRBJ2-1, is DGGITQSPKYLFRKEGQNVTLSCEQNLNHDAMYWYRQDPGQGLRLIYYSQIVNDFQKGDIAEGYSVSREKKESFPLTVTSAQKNPTAFYLCASSIGLVAGYNEQFFGPGTRLTVL.

J is TRBJ1-3 and V is TRBV6-1, with unresolved D. Germline V gene lookup returns CDR1 MNHNS and CDR2 SASEGT. V was shortened by 2 bases and J by 3 bases, with 11 bases between the two germline ends. This CDR3 has 15 amino acids. The CDR3 here is CASSESRPDGNTIYF. The DNA of the CDR3 is TGTGCCAGCAGTGAATCCAGGCCCGATGGAAACACCATATATTTT.

The chain combines TRBV6-6 with TRBJ1-3; 9 positions match TRBD1. This CDR3 is built from 17 residues. Germline V gene data show CDR1 as MNHNY and CDR2 as SVGAGI (reference sequence). The V segment lost 5 bases and the J segment 0 bases; nucleotides outside the gene matches: 8. The CDR3 bases are TGTGCCAGCAGTCGATCCGGGACAGGGATCTCTGGAAACACCATATATTTT. Translation gives CASSRSGTGISGNTIYF.

This clone was observed once. The rearrangement joins TRBV6-5 to TRBJ2-3; D gene ambiguous. CDR3 size: 14 residues. The germline V gene has CDR1 MNHEY and CDR2 SVGAGI. Trimming took 8 bases from V and 3 from J, leaving 15 bases between them. The chain's CDR3 is CASSYGYGTDTQYF. CDR3 coding DNA: TGTGCCAGCTCATACGGGTATGGGACAGATACGCAGTATTTT.

This chain joins TRBV7-2 and TRBJ1-2, with D hard to call. The V end lost 0 bases, the J end lost 8 bases, and 16 bases lay between the germline ends. This CDR3 has 15 amino acids. CDR1 is SGHTA, CDR2 FQGNSA, per germline. CDR3 coding DNA: TGTGCCAGCAGCTTAGCCCTTGGGAGTCTAGGGGGCTACACCTTC. It yields the protein CASSLALGSLGGYTF.

This rearrangement joins TRBV19 to TRBJ1-3; D is perhaps TRBD1 (6 bases). Germline CDR1 and CDR2: LNHDA and SQIVND (reference sequence). This CDR3 has 16 amino acids. V was cut by 5 bases and J by 0 bases, with 14 bases left in between. As DNA, the CDR3 is TGTGCCAGTAGTGTTTACCGGGACATCTCTGGAAACACCATATATTTT. Translating it yields CASSVYRDISGNTIYF.

The CDR3 DNA sequence: TGTGCCTGGAGGTCCGGACAGGGTCCCCTTGTCAATGGCTACACCTTC. This codes for CAWRSGQGPLVNGYTF. The chain is built from TRBV30 and TRBJ1-2; 8 bases are shared with TRBD1. CDR3 length equals 16 residues. In germline, CDR1 is GTSNPN, CDR2 SVGIG (reference sequence). Trimming took 3 bases from V and 6 from J; bases not matched to a gene: 15. The full variable domain, completed using reference TRBV30 and TRBJ1-2, is SQTIHQWPATLVQPVGSPLSLECTVEGTSNPNLYWYRQAAGRGLQLLFYSVGIGQISSEVPQNLSASRPQDRQFILSSKKLLLSDSGFYLCAWRSGQGPLVNGYTFGSGTRLTVV.

This chain connects TRBV5-4 to TRBJ1-4; 8 bases are a match to TRBD1. Germline CDR1 is SGHNT and CDR2 is YYREEE (reference sequence). J was trimmed by 6 bases and V by 4 bases; bases with no gene match: 5. CDR3 length equals 14 residues. Written as DNA, the CDR3 is TGTGCCAGCAGCGACAGGGGAGCATATGAAAAACTGTTTTTT. Its translation: CASSDRGAYEKLFF. Using reference TRBV5-4 and TRBJ1-4 for the parts outside the CDR3, the full variable domain is ETGVTQSPTHLIKTRGQQVTLRCSSQSGHNTVSWYQQALGQGPQFIFQYYREEENGRGNFPPRFSGLQFPNYSSELNVNALELDDSALYLCASSDRGAYEKLFFGSGTQLSVL.

The chain uses TRBV18 and TRBJ2-7; possibly TRBD2 for D (6 bases). Germline V gene data show CDR1 as KGHSH and CDR2 as LQKENI. V was trimmed by 3 bases and J by 13 bases, leaving 25 bases between them. The CDR3 loop spans 15 amino acids. The CDR3 bases are TGTGCCAGCTCACCGGACCCCGGGAGCCCGACCGGGGCTTACTTC. The encoded protein is CASSPDPGSPTGAYF. Drawing the rest from reference TRBV18 and TRBJ2-7, the complete variable domain is NAGVMQNPRHLVRRRGQEARLRCSPMKGHSHVYWYRQLPEEGLKFMVYLQKENIIDESGMPKERFSAEFPKEGPSILRIQQVVRGDSAAYFCASSPDPGSPTGAYFGPGTRLTVT.

V is TRBV9 and J is TRBJ1-2; D is unclear. The germline V and J ends were trimmed by 0 bases and 4 bases, with 7 bases remaining between them. The CDR3 sequence is 13 residues long. Germline V gene lookup returns CDR1 SGDLS and CDR2 YYNGEE. Written as DNA, the CDR3 is TGTGCCAGCAGCGTAGGGGCAGGCTATGGCTACACCTTC. Amino acids: CASSVGAGYGYTF.

This rearrangement joins TRBV5-1 to TRBJ2-3; 10 nucleotides match TRBD2. The CDR3 length is 14 residues. Germline V gene lookup returns CDR1 SGHRS and CDR2 YFSETQ. J was trimmed by 7 bases and V by 0 bases; bases with no gene match: 2. CDR3: CASSLVAGGNTQYF. The CDR3 DNA is TGCGCCAGCAGCTTGGTAGCGGGAGGCAATACGCAGTATTTT.

The chain uses TRBV19 and TRBJ2-3; D is possibly TRBD2 (6 bases). V lost 8 bases, J lost 2 bases, and 20 bases lay in between. The CDR3 runs to 16 residues. From germline, CDR1 is LNHDA and CDR2 SQIVND (reference sequence). The CDR3 DNA reads as TGTGCCAGTGGGCCTACCGGGCGGCGGGACACAGATACGCAGTATTTT. This encodes CASGPTGRRDTDTQYF.